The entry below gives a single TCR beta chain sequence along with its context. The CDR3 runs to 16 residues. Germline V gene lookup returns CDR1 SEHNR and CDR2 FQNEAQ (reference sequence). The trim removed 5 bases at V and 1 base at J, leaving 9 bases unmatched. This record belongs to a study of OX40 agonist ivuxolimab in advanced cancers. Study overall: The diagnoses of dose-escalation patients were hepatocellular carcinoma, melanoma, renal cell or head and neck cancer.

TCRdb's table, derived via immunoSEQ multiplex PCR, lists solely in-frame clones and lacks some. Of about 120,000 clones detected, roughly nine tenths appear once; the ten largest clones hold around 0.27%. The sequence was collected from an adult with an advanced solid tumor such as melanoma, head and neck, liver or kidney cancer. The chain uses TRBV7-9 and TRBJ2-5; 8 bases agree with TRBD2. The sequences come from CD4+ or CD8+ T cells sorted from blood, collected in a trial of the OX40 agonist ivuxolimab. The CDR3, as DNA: TGTGCCAGCAGCCCCGGGGGGGGGTCAGTCCAAGAGACCCAGTACTTC. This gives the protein CASSPGGGSVQETQYF.